Following are 31 T cell receptor beta chains from one sample sequenced in a study of response to subunit inactivated influenza vaccine. TCRdb re-analysed the RT-PCR reads in MiXCR, keeping a single row per CDR3 protein. The sample includes roughly 760,000 distinct CDR3 sequences, 20% to 25% of them seen just once. Source: PBMCs from blood, taken around 5 days after vaccination. The source of these receptors is a man aged 45 to 65 who received an inactivated influenza vaccine.

This clonotype was detected only a few times. CDR3 nucleotide sequence: TGCAGTGCTAGATCGAGGACTAGCGGAACCTACGAGCAGTACTTC. Amino acid sequence: CSARSRTSGTYEQYF. The V and J genes are TRBV20-1 and TRBJ2-7, with 10 bases identical to TRBD2. After removal of 2 bases from V and 2 bases from J, the junction contained 6 bases not matched to a gene. The CDR3 is 15 residues long. CDR1 DFQATT and CDR2 SNEGSKA come from the germline V gene (reference sequence).

The CDR3 protein is CSARDRYGTDNEQFF. For the CDR3, the DNA is TGCAGTGCTAGAGATCGATACGGAACCGACAATGAGCAGTTCTTC. The chain has TRBV20-1 and TRBJ2-1; D is uncertain. The CDR3 loop spans 15 amino acids. In germline, CDR1 is DFQATT, CDR2 SNEGSKA (reference sequence). The germline V and J ends were trimmed by 0 bases and 5 bases, with 14 bases remaining between them.

The chain carries TRBV6-5 and TRBJ2-5, with D perhaps TRBD1 (6 bases). CDR3 length: 13 amino acids. V shed 5 bases and J shed 2 bases, with 9 bases lying between them. The germline V gene has CDR1 MNHEY and CDR2 SVGAGI. The CDR3 coding sequence is TGTGCCAGCAGTAACAGGGTACAAGAGACCCAGTACTTC. Residues: CASSNRVQETQYF.

This clonotype has just a few counts. The chain is built from TRBV28 and TRBJ1-2; D is perhaps TRBD1 (5 bases). The CDR3 spans 14 residues. CDR1 is MDHEN, CDR2 SYDVKM, per germline. Trimming took off 5 bases at V and 2 bases at J, with 12 bases between the two ends. CDR3 region: CASSLTVNNYGYTF. CDR3 in DNA: TGTGCCAGCAGTCTGACAGTGAACAACTATGGCTACACCTTC.

The chain recombines TRBV20-1 with TRBJ2-5, with D perhaps TRBD1 (5 bases). The CDR3 extends over 14 amino acids. Trimming removed 0 bases at V and 6 bases at J, with 14 bases between. Looked up from germline, CDR1 is DFQATT and CDR2 is SNEGSKA (reference sequence). Here the CDR3 DNA reads TGCAGTGCTAGAGATCTCTTGACAGTAAAGACCCAGTACTTC. Protein product: CSARDLLTVKTQYF.

This rearrangement joins TRBV6-1 to TRBJ2-7; 9 nucleotides align to TRBD1. The CDR3 runs 15 residues. Germline CDR1 and CDR2: MNHNS and SASEGT. V lost 0 bases, J lost 6 bases, and 6 bases stayed unmatched. As DNA, the CDR3 is TGTGCCAGCAGTGAAGCTAACAGGGGGCAAGGCGAGCAGTACTTC. Encoded protein: CASSEANRGQGEQYF.

There are a few counts of this clonotype. The chain employs TRBV10-3 and TRBJ2-7; D not resolved. The CDR3 runs to 13 residues. From germline, CDR1 is ENHRY and CDR2 SYGVKD. Trimming took 5 bases from V and 2 from J, leaving 10 bases between them. CDR3 nucleotide sequence: TGTGCCATCAGTAATACTAAAACCTACGAGCAGTACTTC. It codes for CAISNTKTYEQYF.

This clonotype was seen a few times. The chain uses TRBV20-1 and TRBJ1-2; maybe TRBD1 (6 bases). Per the germline V gene, CDR1 is DFQATT and CDR2 is SNEGSKA (reference sequence). V lost 5 bases and J 2 bases, leaving 15 bases between the germline ends. The CDR3 sequence is 14 residues long. CDR3 loop: CSAGKGGANYGYTF. The CDR3 DNA follows: TGCAGTGCTGGAAAGGGGGGGGCCAACTATGGCTACACCTTC.

Points on this clonotype: This may arise from a read error, as a much more abundant clone is one base away. The J gene is TRBJ2-3, the V gene TRBV29-1; D is uncertain. This CDR3 has 11 residues. Germline lookup yields CDR1 SQVTM and CDR2 ANQGSEA. The CDR3 nucleotides read TGCGGCGCCAACCCGGCGGATACGCAGTATTTT. Amino acids: CGANPADTQYF.

This clonotype was observed at least ten times. V and J are TRBV12-3 or TRBV12-4 and TRBJ2-7; a weak D match, TRBD1 (6 bases). V lost 5 bases and J lost 6, with 11 bases in between. The CDR3 has 12 residues. This CDR3 reads CASSTTGFEQYF. CDR3 in DNA: TGTGCCAGCAGTACCACAGGGTTCGAGCAGTACTTC.

In this sample, this clonotype turned up a few times. This chain connects TRBV20-1 to TRBJ1-2; maybe TRBD1 (6 bases). The germline CDR1 and CDR2 sequences are DFQATT and SNEGSKA (reference sequence). V was shortened by 0 bases and J by 4 bases, with 9 bases between the two germline ends. This CDR3 region has 13 residues. The CDR3 DNA follows: TGCAGTGCTAGAGAAGAAGGGGGCTATGGCTACACCTTC. This gives the protein CSAREEGGYGYTF.

The V gene is TRBV12-3 or TRBV12-4, the J gene TRBJ1-2; a weak D match, TRBD1 (6 bases). V shed 1 base and J shed 4 bases, with 13 bases lying between them. The CDR3 is made up of 15 amino acids. This CDR3 reads CASSLGTQGSYGYTF. As DNA, the CDR3 is TGTGCCAGCAGTTTAGGAACTCAGGGGAGCTATGGCTACACCTTC.

CDR3 amino acids: CASSLYLVQGKNIQYF. CDR3 nucleotide sequence: TGTGCCAGCAGCTTGTATTTGGTACAGGGGAAAAACATTCAGTACTTC. The chain joins TRBV5-6 to TRBJ2-4; 7 positions agree with TRBD1. The V gene end was trimmed by 1 base and the J gene end by 4 bases; junction bases not matched to a gene: 8. CDR1 is SGHDT, CDR2 YYEEEE, per germline. The CDR3 is 16 amino acids.

The rearrangement joins TRBV10-2 to TRBJ1-6; TRBD1 aligns across 7 bases. Germline V gene lookup returns CDR1 WSHSY and CDR2 SAAADI. The J segment lost 7 bases and the V segment lost 2 bases, leaving 2 bases of the junction unmatched. CDR3 length: 14 amino acids. CDR3 bases: TGCGCCAGCAGTGAGCAGGGGGTGAATTCACCCCTCCACTTT. Its protein is CASSEQGVNSPLHF.

The chain couples TRBV27 to TRBJ1-6; unclear D gene. The CDR3 has 11 amino acids. Germline V gives CDR1 MNHEY, CDR2 SMNVEV (reference sequence). The ends were cut back, 7 bases at V and 9 bases at J, with 7 bases in the middle. The CDR3: CASTPVSPLHF. The CDR3 bases are TGTGCCAGCACCCCCGTTTCACCCCTCCACTTT.

This clonotype was seen a handful of times. The chain combines TRBV15 with TRBJ2-2; D uncertain. This CDR3 is built from 14 residues. V was shortened by 6 bases and J by 0 bases, with 8 bases between the two germline ends. CDR1 is LNHNV and CDR2 is YYDKDF in the germline V gene (reference sequence). The CDR3 nucleotides are TGTGCCACCAGGATATCCACGAACACCGGGGAGCTGTTTTTT. This translates into CATRISTNTGELFF. Complete variable domain (other parts from reference TRBV15 and TRBJ2-2): DAMVIQNPRYQVTQFGKPVTLSCSQTLNHNVMYWYQQKSSQAPKLLFHYYDKDFNNEADTPDNFQSRRPNTSFCFLDIRSPGLGDTAMYLCATRISTNTGELFFGEGSRLTVL.

Only a few counts were recorded for this clonotype. The genes are TRBV20-1 and TRBJ2-3, with a weak D call TRBD2 (7 bases). Per germline, CDR1 DFQATT and CDR2 SNEGSKA (reference sequence). The CDR3 runs 13 residues. Trimming removed 6 bases at V and 8 bases at J, with 18 bases between. CDR3 loop: CSAPGGQLGTQYF. The CDR3 nucleotides read TGCAGTGCGCCGGGGGGCCAACTCGGTACGCAGTATTTT.

This clonotype appeared a few times. The V and J genes are TRBV20-1 and TRBJ2-7; weak D call: TRBD1 (5 bases). The CDR3 has 15 amino acids. The germline V and J ends were trimmed by 0 bases and 4 bases, with 16 bases remaining between them. Germline-derived CDR1 and CDR2 are DFQATT and SNEGSKA (reference sequence). CDR3 bases: TGCAGTGCTAGAGATGGGCAGGTCAGGGTGTACGAGCAGTACTTC. This encodes CSARDGQVRVYEQYF.

Only a few counts were recorded for this clonotype. This rearrangement joins TRBV6-2 or TRBV6-3 to TRBJ1-5; D may be TRBD1 (6 bases). Germline CDR1 is MNHEY and CDR2 is SVGEGT. This CDR3 is built from 17 residues. V was cut by 7 bases and J by 6 bases, with 25 bases left in between. DNA of the CDR3: TGTGCCAGCACCCCGACAGGCTCACAATTCGTGTTTCAGCCCCAGCATTTT. Its protein is CASTPTGSQFVFQPQHF.

As concerns this clonotype: One end of the junction does not line up with germline, which may come from a read error. The rearrangement uses TRBV28 and TRBJ2-7; TRBD1 is a possible D gene (6 bases). CDR1 and CDR2 from the germline V gene are MDHEN and SYDVKM. The CDR3 consists of 11 residues. CDR3 loop: CASTSNRVKTF. The CDR3 nucleotides read TGTGCCAGCACTTCCAACAGGGTGAAGACCTTC.

V is TRBV9 and J is TRBJ2-1; D remains unclear. The V gene's germline CDR1 is SGDLS and CDR2 YYNGEE. Trimming took 3 bases from V and 5 from J, leaving 6 bases between them. CDR3 size: 12 residues. The CDR3 loop is CASSALHNEQFF. The CDR3, as DNA: TGTGCCAGCAGCGCCCTCCACAATGAGCAGTTCTTC.

The sample holds many counts of this clonotype. V and J are TRBV11-2 and TRBJ2-1; 13 bases are a match to TRBD2. Germline assignment: CDR1 SGHAT and CDR2 FQNNGV. There are 16 residues in the CDR3. V dropped 4 bases and J dropped 15; count of bases not matched to a gene: 15. In DNA, the CDR3 is TGTGCCAGCAGCTCGAGGGGACTAGCGGGACGCCGACATGCGTTCTTC. Its protein product is CASSSRGLAGRRHAFF.

There are a few counts of this clonotype. The CDR3, as DNA: TGTGCCAGCAGTATAGGGACGGCCGGCTACACCTTC. It yields the protein CASSIGTAGYTF. This chain joins TRBV12-3 or TRBV12-4 and TRBJ1-2, with D maybe TRBD1 (5 bases). Trimming took off 5 bases at V and 8 bases at J, with 12 bases between the two ends. The CDR3 has 12 amino acids.

The chain combines TRBV5-1 with TRBJ2-5; D call uncertain. The CDR3 has 15 residues. Trimming pared 1 base from V and 1 base from J, leaving 11 bases between. CDR1 and CDR2 from the germline V gene are SGHRS and YFSETQ. The CDR3 coding sequence is TGCGCCAGCAGCTTGATCCCCCGGACCCAAGAGACCCAGTACTTC. It yields the protein CASSLIPRTQETQYF.

This clonotype was counted between two and nine times. The gene calls are TRBV10-3 and TRBJ1-5, with D tentatively TRBD1 (6 bases). With 3 bases removed from V and 7 bases from J, the gap between germline ends came to 22 bases. The CDR3 is 17 amino acids. Germline V gives CDR1 ENHRY, CDR2 SYGVKD. CDR3 protein: CAISEVGGARGKQPQHF. The DNA for the CDR3 is TGTGCCATCAGTGAAGTGGGGGGCGCGAGGGGTAAACAGCCCCAGCATTTT.

At least ten counts were recorded for this clonotype. V usage is TRBV12-3 or TRBV12-4 and J usage is TRBJ2-3; TRBD1 matches at 7 bases. J lost 4 bases, V lost 2 bases, and 0 bases had no gene match. CDR3 length: 13 residues. The CDR3 here is CASSLRGPDTQYF. The CDR3 coding sequence is TGTGCCAGCAGTTTAAGGGGGCCAGATACGCAGTATTTT.

A few counts support this clonotype. This chain uses TRBV7-7 with TRBJ2-1, with 8 nucleotides matching TRBD2. This CDR3 is built from 16 residues. Germline V lookup: CDR1 SSHAT, CDR2 FNYEAQ (reference sequence). The CDR3 DNA reads TGTGCAAGAGGCACGTGCGGGACTAGCTCCTACAATGAGCAGTTCTTC. It encodes CARGTCGTSSYNEQFF.

This chain links TRBV20-1 with TRBJ1-1; D is unresolved. V was clipped by 0 bases and J by 4 bases, with 9 bases between them. The length of the CDR3 is 13 residues. The germline gives CDR1 DFQATT, CDR2 SNEGSKA (reference sequence). The CDR3 DNA sequence: TGCAGTGCTAGAGACACGGGAAGCACTGAAGCTTTCTTT. It specifies CSARDTGSTEAFF.

The chain links TRBV20-1 to TRBJ1-4; D might be TRBD1 (5 bases). The germline CDR1 and CDR2 sequences are DFQATT and SNEGSKA (reference sequence). The V end was cut by 3 bases, the J end by 3 bases, with 5 bases between. There are 12 residues in the CDR3. The CDR3: CSARTANEKLFF. The CDR3 nucleotides are TGCAGTGCTAGGACAGCTAATGAAAAACTGTTTTTT.

This clonotype was seen a few times. This chain links TRBV19 with TRBJ2-1; 10 positions agree with TRBD2. The V gene end was trimmed by 7 bases and the J gene end by 4 bases; junction bases not matched to a gene: 7. CDR1 and CDR2 from the germline V gene are LNHDA and SQIVND (reference sequence). This CDR3 is 15 amino acids long. The CDR3 nucleotides are TGTGCCAGTAAGCGGCTAGCGGGGGCATACAATGAGCAGTTCTTC. Residues: CASKRLAGAYNEQFF.

This chain joins TRBV6-5 and TRBJ1-1; D gene ambiguous. V dropped 2 bases and J dropped 0 bases, with 16 bases sitting between them. CDR3 length: 17 residues. Looked up from germline, CDR1 is MNHEY and CDR2 is SVGAGI. CDR3 DNA: TGTGCCAGCAGTTACAACCCGGGAGGGCGGATGAACACTGAAGCTTTCTTT. Translating it yields CASSYNPGGRMNTEAFF.